The sequence of this TCR beta chain was determined in a study of blood T cell repertoires in COVID-19 (TCRdb year 2020). Context from the whole study: The collaborator samples originated in the United States, Italy and Spain and spanned the acute and convalescent phases of COVID-19. The material from the prospective study consisted of cDNA or gDNA derived from T cells, B-cell-depleted T cells, or PBMCs. The repertoires were released in a freely available public database meant as a resource for research on the immune response to SARS-CoV-2. Samples came from the ongoing ImmuneRACE study (first 160 participants) plus 1,254 subjects from 6 global collaborators. Deeply sampled blood TCRbeta repertoires from subjects exposed to, actively infected with, or recovered from COVID-19 were included in the dataset. HLA class I and class II types, where available, came from metadata supplied by the sample provider rather than from assay-based typing. Nearly every sample came with metadata listing a de-identified subject ID, COVID-19 status, age in years and sex.

General findings and caveats noted by the study authors: The quantity of clinical and demographic metadata differed by source and by participant and was supplied without curation.

Whole blood was collected in K2EDTA tubes by collaborating institutions according to the institutions' own protocols. For TCRbeta analysis, collaborators shipped samples as frozen whole blood, isolated PBMCs, or DNA extracted from either of those sample types. TCRbeta CDR3 regions were amplified from genomic DNA by means of the immunoSEQ Assay, a bias-controlled multiplex PCR. The paper's processing steps were these. The number of nucleated cells in each sample was estimated by amplification of reference gene primers within the assay. To quantify the absolute abundance of each unique TCRbeta CDR3 rearrangement, sequence reads were collapsed and filtered. Productive Simpson clonality was computed per sample as the square root of Simpson's diversity index over productive rearrangements. TCRdb mirrors the immuneACCESS table, restricted to in-frame sequences. Some clones are absent from its copies; in checked studies, under half trace to an unresolved V gene, and the reason for the others is unknown. Clonal size and the V and J genes are those of that table, whereas D and trimming came from the DNA. The sample table lists about 120,000 clones, 79% of them with a count of one. The ten most abundant clones make up 3.5% to 4.5% of the sample.

Looking up the germline V gene yields CDR1 MNHEY and CDR2 SVGAGI. V lost 4 bases and J lost 12 bases; the stretch between them is 10 bases long. The CDR3 runs 12 amino acids, cysteine and phenylalanine included. Only the CDR3 part of the read is kept: 36 bases, read in frame from the first base. As regards this clone: No antigen is known for it. No much larger clone is present one base from it, and per-base qualities are unavailable.

Sequencing used peripheral blood. This receptor was obtained from a woman at least 80 years old with acute or convalescent COVID-19. The chain employs TRBV6-5 and TRBJ1-6; TRBD1 is perhaps the D gene, given 5 matching bases. This receptor carries the CDR3 CASSFQGIPLHF. The DNA sequence is as follows: TGTGCCAGCAGTTTTCAGGGAATACCCCTCCACTTT.